These T cell receptor beta chains were read from a single sample in a study of CD8 T cells in ankylosing spondylitis. TCRdb recomputed calls from the 5' RACE reads with MiXCR, one row per CDR3 protein. The table shows fewer than 750,000 distinct CDR3 sequences, with around 20% occurring only once. Sequenced material: blood, either unsorted or a sorted T cell fraction (not recorded which). These receptors were taken from a male donor with ankylosing spondylitis. Both conserved end residues are part of each CDR3.

j_call v_call cdr3_aa
TRBJ1-3 TRBV7-2 CASSLYSTRNSGNTIYF
TRBJ2-5 TRBV29-1 CSVGLAGGTQYF
TRBJ1-1 TRBV5-1 CASSLGSTMNTEAFF
TRBJ1-5 TRBV7-6 CASSSQDNQPQHF
TRBJ2-5 TRBV27 CASSPSYLLGETQYF
TRBJ2-6 TRBV18 CASSPNPGANVLTF
TRBJ2-1 TRBV6-1 CASSEVDSGRVWFF
TRBJ2-2 TRBV2 CASTREGHGGELFF
TRBJ1-5 TRBV7-9 CSSSLGDGLNQPQHF
TRBJ2-1 TRBV25-1 CASSPPSYFLREQFF
TRBJ1-1 TRBV28 CASSLPSGQGVTFF
TRBJ1-2 TRBV9 CASSPSTGGGNGYTF
TRBJ2-3 TRBV6-1 CASSEGFQPHTDTQYF
TRBJ1-5 TRBV15 CATSGGTLRQPQHF
TRBJ2-5 TRBV4-1 CASSQDKGTGVETQYF
TRBJ2-1 TRBV20-1 CSAAQGLVWQFF
TRBJ2-2 TRBV5-1 CASSLTDTGITGELFF
TRBJ2-7 TRBV16 CASSPTEYYEQYF
TRBJ1-5 TRBV12-3/TRBV12-4 CASSKDNTYNQPQHF
TRBJ2-1 TRBV29-1 CSVDGQGSEQFF
TRBJ2-2 TRBV6-2/TRBV6-3 CASSSAGAIPTGELFF
TRBJ2-7 TRBV5-1 CASSLVTSGNYEQYF
TRBJ2-1 TRBV7-3 CASSSPTSGGAGSEQFF
TRBJ2-3 TRBV4-2 CASSRRASGSRVESDTQYF
TRBJ2-5 TRBV6-5 CASSYSGSQYF
TRBJ1-4 TRBV19 CASKSWDGNEKLFF
TRBJ2-2 TRBV11-2 CASTRSQGRELFF
TRBJ2-7 TRBV12-3/TRBV12-4 CASSLANNPEEQYF
TRBJ2-1 TRBV29-1 CSVTGLGPLDEQFF
TRBJ2-2 TRBV4-2 CASSQDGTAGSGELFF
TRBJ2-7 TRBV7-3 CASSLLAGASYEQYF
TRBJ1-6 TRBV12-3/TRBV12-4 CASSLNRSPLHF
TRBJ2-7 TRBV5-6 CASSVGGGEQYF
TRBJ2-7 TRBV12-3/TRBV12-4 CASSPGTLAYEQYF
TRBJ2-7 TRBV3-1 CASSQKGGGLAEQYF
TRBJ2-1 TRBV29-1 CSVEEPGRVQFF